This T cell receptor beta chain was recovered during a study of vaccination and CD4 T cells after COVID-19. On the study more broadly: For control cultures, the treatment was a CEFX pool, an HIV-1 Nef pool, or no peptide.

Once obtained from cultured CD4+ T cells, the DNA was sequenced using the Oncomine TCR Beta short-read assay. The genomic DNA was obtained from cultured CD4+ T cells by extraction with the QIAamp micro DNA kit. TCRdb called the PCR reads again in MiXCR, with one record for every CDR3 protein. The sample includes around 15,000 distinct CDR3 sequences, approximately 55% of them seen just once. Comments on this clonotype: As yet, its antigen is unknown.

With V trimmed by 7 bases and J by 8 bases, 15 bases remained unmatched. The CDR3 totals 15 residues. CDR1 is LNHDA, CDR2 SQIVND, per germline (reference sequence). Treatment: approximately 9-day PBMC culture with coronavirus spike peptide pools or control peptides (ViraFEST assay). The chain carries TRBV19 and TRBJ1-2; 8 bases align to TRBD1. The sequence came from a human donor who had recovered from COVID-19. The sequencing sample was made of CD4+ T cells from blood, cultured in vitro. The CDR3 region has the DNA TGTGCCAGTATCGCTCGGGACAGGTCGCTGAGAGGCTACACCTTC. Protein product: CASIARDRSLRGYTF.